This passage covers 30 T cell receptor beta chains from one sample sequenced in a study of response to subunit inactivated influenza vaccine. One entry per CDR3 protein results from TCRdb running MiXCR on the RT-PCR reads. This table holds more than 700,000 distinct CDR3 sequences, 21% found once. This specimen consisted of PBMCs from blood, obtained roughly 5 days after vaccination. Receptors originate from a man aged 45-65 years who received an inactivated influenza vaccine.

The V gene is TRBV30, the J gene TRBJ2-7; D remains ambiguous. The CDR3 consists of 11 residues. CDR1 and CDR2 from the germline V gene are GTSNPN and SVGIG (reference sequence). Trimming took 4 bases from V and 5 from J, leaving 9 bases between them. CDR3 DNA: TGTGCCTGGAAAAGTTTTAACGAGCAGTACTTC. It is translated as CAWKSFNEQYF.

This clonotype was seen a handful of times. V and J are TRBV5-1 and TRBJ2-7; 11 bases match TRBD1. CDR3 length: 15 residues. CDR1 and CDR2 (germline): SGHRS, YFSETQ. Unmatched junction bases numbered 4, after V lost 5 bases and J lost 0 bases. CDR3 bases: TGCGCCAGCAGATGGGGACAGGGGGGCTCCTACGAGCAGTACTTC. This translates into CASRWGQGGSYEQYF.

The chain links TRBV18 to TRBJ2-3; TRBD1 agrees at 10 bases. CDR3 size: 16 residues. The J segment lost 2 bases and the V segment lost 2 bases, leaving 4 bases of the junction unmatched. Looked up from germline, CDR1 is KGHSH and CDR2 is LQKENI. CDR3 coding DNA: TGTGCCAGCTCACCATCCGGGACAGGGGTCACAGATACGCAGTATTTT. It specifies CASSPSGTGVTDTQYF.

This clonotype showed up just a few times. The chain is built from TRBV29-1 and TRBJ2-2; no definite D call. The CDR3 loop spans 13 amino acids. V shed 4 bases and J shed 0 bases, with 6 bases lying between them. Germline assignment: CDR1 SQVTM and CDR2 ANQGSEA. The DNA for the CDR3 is TGCAGCGTTGTTTCTGCGAACACCGGGGAGCTGTTTTTT. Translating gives CSVVSANTGELFF.

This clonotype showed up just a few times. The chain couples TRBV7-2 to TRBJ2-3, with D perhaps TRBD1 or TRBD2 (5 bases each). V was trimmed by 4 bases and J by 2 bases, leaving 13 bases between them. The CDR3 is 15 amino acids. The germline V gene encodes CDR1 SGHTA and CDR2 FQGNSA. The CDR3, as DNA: TGTGCCAGCAGCTCCGGGGCTCCAAACACAGATACGCAGTATTTT. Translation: CASSSGAPNTDTQYF.

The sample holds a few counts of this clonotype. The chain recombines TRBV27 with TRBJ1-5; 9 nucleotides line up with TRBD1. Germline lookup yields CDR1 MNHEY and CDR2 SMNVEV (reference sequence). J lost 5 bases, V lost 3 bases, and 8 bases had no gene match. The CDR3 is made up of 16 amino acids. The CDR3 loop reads CASSFPGTGFDQPQHF. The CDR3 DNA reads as TGTGCCAGCAGTTTCCCCGGGACAGGGTTCGATCAGCCCCAGCATTTT.

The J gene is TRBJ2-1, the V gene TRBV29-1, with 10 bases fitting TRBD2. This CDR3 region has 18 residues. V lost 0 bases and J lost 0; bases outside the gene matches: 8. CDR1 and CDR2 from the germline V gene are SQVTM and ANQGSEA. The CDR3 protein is CSVEEGGLAIRSYNEQFF. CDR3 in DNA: TGCAGCGTTGAAGAAGGGGGACTAGCGATTCGCTCCTACAATGAGCAGTTCTTC.

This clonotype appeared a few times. CDR3 loop: CASSHIAEINTGELFF. The CDR3 coding sequence is TGCGCCAGCAGCCACATAGCGGAAATAAACACCGGGGAGCTGTTTTTT. The J gene is TRBJ2-2, the V gene TRBV4-1; tentative D call: TRBD2 (6 bases). This CDR3 spans 16 amino acids. Between the trimmed V and J ends, which lost 3 bases and 2 bases, there was a span of 13 bases. Germline V gives CDR1 MGHRA, CDR2 YSYEKL.

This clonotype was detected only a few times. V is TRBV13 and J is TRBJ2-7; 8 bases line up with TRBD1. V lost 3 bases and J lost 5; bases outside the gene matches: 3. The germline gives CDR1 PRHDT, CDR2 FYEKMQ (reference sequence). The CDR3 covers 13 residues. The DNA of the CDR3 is TGTGCCAGCAGCTTGGACAGGGCGAACGAGCAGTACTTC. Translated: CASSLDRANEQYF.

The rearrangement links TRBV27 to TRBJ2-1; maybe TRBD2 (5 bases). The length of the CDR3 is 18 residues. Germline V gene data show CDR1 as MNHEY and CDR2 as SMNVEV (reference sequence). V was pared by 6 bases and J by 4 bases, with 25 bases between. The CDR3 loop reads CASSPFSTGIARYNEQFF. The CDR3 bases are TGTGCCAGCAGCCCCTTTAGTACGGGGATAGCTCGGTACAATGAGCAGTTCTTC.

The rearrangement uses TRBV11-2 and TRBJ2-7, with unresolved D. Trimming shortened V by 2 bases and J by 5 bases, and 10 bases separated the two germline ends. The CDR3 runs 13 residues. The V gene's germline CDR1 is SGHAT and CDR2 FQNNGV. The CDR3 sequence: CASSLSGVHEQYF. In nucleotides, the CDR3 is TGTGCCAGCAGCTTATCTGGGGTCCACGAGCAGTACTTC.

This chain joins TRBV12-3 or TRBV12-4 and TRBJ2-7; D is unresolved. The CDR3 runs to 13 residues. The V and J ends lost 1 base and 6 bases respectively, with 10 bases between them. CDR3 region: CASSLGQSFEQYF. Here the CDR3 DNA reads TGTGCCAGCAGTTTAGGTCAGAGTTTCGAGCAGTACTTC.

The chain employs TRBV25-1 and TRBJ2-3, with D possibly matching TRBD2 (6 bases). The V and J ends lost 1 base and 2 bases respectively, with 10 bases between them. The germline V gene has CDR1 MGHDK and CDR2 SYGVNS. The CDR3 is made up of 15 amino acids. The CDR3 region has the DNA TGTGCCAGCAGTGAATCGGTAGCGGACACAGATACGCAGTATTTT. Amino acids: CASSESVADTDTQYF.

The CDR3 reads CSARPPGTGNTGELFF. In nucleotides, the CDR3 is TGCAGTGCTAGACCCCCCGGGACAGGGAACACCGGGGAGCTGTTTTTT. The chain is built from TRBV20-1 and TRBJ2-2; 8 bases are shared with TRBD1. The CDR3 covers 16 residues. Germline CDR1 reads DFQATT; CDR2 reads SNEGSKA (reference sequence). With 2 bases clipped from V and 1 base from J, the junction kept 6 bases outside the gene matches.

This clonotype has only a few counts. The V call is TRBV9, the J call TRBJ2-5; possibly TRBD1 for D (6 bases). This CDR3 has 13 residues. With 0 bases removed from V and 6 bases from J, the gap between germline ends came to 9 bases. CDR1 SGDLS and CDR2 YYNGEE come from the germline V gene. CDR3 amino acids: CASSVDQGQTQYF. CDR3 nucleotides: TGTGCCAGCAGCGTAGACCAGGGGCAGACCCAGTACTTC.

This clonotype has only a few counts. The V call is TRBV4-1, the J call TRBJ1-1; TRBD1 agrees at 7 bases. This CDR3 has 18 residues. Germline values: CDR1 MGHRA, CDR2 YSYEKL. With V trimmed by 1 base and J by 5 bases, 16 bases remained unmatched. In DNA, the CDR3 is TGCGCCAGCAGCCAAGGTCCCCCCCCACAGACAGGGAAGACTGAAGCTTTCTTT. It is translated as CASSQGPPPQTGKTEAFF.

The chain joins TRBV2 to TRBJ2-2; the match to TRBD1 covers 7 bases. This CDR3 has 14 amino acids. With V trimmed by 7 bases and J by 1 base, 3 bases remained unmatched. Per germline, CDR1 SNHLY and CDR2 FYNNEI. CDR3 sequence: CASIGTVNTGELFF. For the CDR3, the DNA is TGTGCCAGCATTGGGACAGTGAACACCGGGGAGCTGTTTTTT.

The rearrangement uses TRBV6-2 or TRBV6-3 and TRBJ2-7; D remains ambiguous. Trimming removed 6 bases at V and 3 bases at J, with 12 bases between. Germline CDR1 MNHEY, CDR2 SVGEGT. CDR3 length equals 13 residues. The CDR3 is CASRPVMHYEQYF. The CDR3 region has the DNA TGTGCCAGCAGGCCGGTTATGCACTACGAGCAGTACTTC.

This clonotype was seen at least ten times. As DNA, the CDR3 is TGTGCCAGCAGCCCTCAAGAAGGACTTCAGTACTTC. It codes for CASSPQEGLQYF. The chain combines TRBV7-2 with TRBJ2-7; D might be TRBD2 (5 bases). Germline-derived CDR1 and CDR2 are SGHTA and FQGNSA. Trimming cost V 5 bases and J 10 bases, with 15 bases left between them. There are 12 residues in the CDR3.

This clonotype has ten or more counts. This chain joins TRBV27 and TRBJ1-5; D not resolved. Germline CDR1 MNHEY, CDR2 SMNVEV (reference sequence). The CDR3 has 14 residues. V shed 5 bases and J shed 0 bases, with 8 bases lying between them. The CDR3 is CASSLTYSNQPQHF. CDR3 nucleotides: TGTGCCAGCAGTCTAACGTATAGCAATCAGCCCCAGCATTTT.

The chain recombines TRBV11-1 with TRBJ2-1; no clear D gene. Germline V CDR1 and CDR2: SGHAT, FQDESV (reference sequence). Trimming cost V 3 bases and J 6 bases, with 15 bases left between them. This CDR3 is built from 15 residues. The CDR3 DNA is TGTGCCAGCAGCTTTGAAGGAGCATATTCCAATGAGCAGTTCTTC. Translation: CASSFEGAYSNEQFF.

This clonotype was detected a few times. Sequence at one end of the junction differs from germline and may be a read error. CDR3 sequence (DNA): TGTGCCATCAGAACCCCTGATCGGGGGGGCGTGATCTTC. As protein: CAIRTPDRGGVIF. The chain couples TRBV10-3 to TRBJ2-1, with 8 bases lining up with TRBD2. Germline lookup yields CDR1 ENHRY and CDR2 SYGVKD. This CDR3 is built from 13 residues.

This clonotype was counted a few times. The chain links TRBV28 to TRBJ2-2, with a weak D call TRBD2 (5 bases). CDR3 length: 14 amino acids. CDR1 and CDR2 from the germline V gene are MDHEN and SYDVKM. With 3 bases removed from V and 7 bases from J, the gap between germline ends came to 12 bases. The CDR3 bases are TGTGCCAGCAGTTTCGAGGGATTGGGCGGGGAGCTGTTTTTT. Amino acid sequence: CASSFEGLGGELFF.

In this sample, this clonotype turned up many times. For the CDR3, the DNA is TGTGCCAGCAGTTTACTGGGGGCGGTTGGAAACACCATATATTTT. Protein sequence: CASSLLGAVGNTIYF. This chain connects TRBV12-3 or TRBV12-4 to TRBJ1-3; the D gene is possibly TRBD1 (6 bases). The CDR3 spans 15 residues. Trimming left V 2 bases short and J 3 bases short, with 11 bases between.

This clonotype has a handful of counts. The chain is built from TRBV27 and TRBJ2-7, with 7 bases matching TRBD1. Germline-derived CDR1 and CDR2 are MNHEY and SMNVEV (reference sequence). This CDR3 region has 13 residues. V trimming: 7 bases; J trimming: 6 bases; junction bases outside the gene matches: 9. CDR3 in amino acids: CASKRQGYLEQYF. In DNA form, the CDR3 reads TGTGCCAGCAAGAGACAGGGCTATCTCGAGCAGTACTTC.

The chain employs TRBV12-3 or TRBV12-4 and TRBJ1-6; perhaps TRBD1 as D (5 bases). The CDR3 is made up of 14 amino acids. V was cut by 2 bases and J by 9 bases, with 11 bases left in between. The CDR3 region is CASSLQFRGSPLHF. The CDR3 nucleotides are TGTGCCAGCAGTTTACAGTTTAGGGGTTCACCCCTCCACTTT.

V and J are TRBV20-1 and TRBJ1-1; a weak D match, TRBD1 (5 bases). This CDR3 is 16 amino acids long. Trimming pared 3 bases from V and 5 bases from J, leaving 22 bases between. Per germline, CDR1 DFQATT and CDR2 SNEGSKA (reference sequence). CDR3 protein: CSASDPIRGPGTEAFF. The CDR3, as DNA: TGCAGTGCTAGTGACCCAATCCGTGGCCCAGGGACTGAAGCTTTCTTT.

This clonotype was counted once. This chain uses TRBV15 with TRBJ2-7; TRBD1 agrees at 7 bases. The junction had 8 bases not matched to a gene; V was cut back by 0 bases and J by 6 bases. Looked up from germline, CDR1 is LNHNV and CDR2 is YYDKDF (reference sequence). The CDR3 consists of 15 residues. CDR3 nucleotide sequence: TGTGCCACCAGCAGAGATGGTTCGACAGGGAGCGAGCAGTACTTC. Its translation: CATSRDGSTGSEQYF.

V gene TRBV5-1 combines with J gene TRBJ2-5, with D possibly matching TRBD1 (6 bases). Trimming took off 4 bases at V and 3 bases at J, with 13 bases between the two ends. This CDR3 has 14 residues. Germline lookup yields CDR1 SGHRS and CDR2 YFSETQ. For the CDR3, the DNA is TGCGCCAGCAGCCCCGAAAGACAGGAAGAGACCCAGTACTTC. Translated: CASSPERQEETQYF.

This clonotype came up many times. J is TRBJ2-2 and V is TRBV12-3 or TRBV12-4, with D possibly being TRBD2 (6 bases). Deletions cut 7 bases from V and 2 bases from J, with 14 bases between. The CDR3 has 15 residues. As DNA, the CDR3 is TGTGCCAGCATCGACGGGGGTTTCAACACCGGGGAGCTGTTTTTT. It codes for CASIDGGFNTGELFF.